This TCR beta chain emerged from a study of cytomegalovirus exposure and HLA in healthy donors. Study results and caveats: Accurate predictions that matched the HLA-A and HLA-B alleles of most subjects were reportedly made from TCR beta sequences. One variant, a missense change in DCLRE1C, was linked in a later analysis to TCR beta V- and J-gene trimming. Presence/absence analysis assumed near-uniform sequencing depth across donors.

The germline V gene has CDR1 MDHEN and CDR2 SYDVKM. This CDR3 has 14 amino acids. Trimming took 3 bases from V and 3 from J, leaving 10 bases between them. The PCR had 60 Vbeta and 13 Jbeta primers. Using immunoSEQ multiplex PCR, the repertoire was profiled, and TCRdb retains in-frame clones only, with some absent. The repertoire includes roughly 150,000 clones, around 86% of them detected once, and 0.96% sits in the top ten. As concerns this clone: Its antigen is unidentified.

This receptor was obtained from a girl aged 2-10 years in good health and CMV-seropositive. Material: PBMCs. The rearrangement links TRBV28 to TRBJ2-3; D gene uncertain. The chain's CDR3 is CASSFFDSTDTQYF. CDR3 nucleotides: TGTGCCAGCAGTTTTTTTGACTCTACAGATACGCAGTATTTT. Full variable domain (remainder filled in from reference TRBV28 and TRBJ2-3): DVKVTQSSRYLVKRTGEKVFLECVQDMDHENMFWYRQDPGLGLRLIYFSYDVKMKEKGDIPEGYSVSREKKERFSLILESASTNQTSMYLCASSFFDSTDTQYFGPGTRLTVL.